Sequencing of this TCR beta chain was carried out in a study of human T cells and chemical hapten exposure. Turning to the study itself: Per-sample variation in TCR yield stemmed mainly from small pooled library volume differences.

As to time point: healthy volunteer bleed at 2 weeks. Someone pulled total RNA out of unfractionated whole blood. Details on this clonotype: Antigen: not known.

The library tagged individual cDNA molecules with unique molecular identifiers. Study processing details: Samples held a median of around 100,000 TCRs, range roughly 20,000–750,000. TCRdb reprocessed the RACE reads via MiXCR and lists one record per CDR3 protein. These V and J calls rely on TCRdb rather than the paper's analysis. The table has 80,000 to 100,000 distinct CDR3 sequences, roughly 8% seen once; the top ten hold 2.9%. Overall study results and limits: No change in TCRs above 1 in 1000 frequency was produced by DPC sensitization.

From germline, CDR1 is GTSNPN and CDR2 SVGIG (reference sequence). V lost 0 bases and J 2 bases, leaving 11 bases between the germline ends. The CDR3 runs to 14 residues. Material: whole blood. This sequence originates from a female donor in good health. Some clones in this sample may be carry-over from other donors' samples. The J gene is TRBJ2-7, the V gene TRBV30; possibly TRBD2 for D (6 bases). The CDR3, as DNA: TGTGCCTGGAGTGTACAAGCGGGTACCTACGAGCAGTACTTC. As protein: CAWSVQAGTYEQYF.